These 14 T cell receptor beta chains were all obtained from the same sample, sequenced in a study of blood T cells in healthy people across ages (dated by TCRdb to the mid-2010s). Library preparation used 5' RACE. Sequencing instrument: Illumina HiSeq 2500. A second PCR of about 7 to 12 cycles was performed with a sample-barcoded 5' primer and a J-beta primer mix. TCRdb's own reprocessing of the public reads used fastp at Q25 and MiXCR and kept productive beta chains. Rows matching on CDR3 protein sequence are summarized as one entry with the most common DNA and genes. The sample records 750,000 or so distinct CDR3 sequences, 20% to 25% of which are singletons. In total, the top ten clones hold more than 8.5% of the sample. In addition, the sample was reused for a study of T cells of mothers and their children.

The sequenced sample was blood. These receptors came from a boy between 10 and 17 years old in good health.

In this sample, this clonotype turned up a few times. The CDR3 is CASSETGERENIQYF. The CDR3 nucleotides are TGTGCCAGCAGTGAGACAGGGGAGCGGGAAAACATTCAGTACTTC. The gene calls are TRBV2 and TRBJ2-4; 8 bases fit TRBD1. After removal of 3 bases from V and 5 bases from J, the junction contained 6 bases not matched to a gene. The CDR3 is 15 residues long. CDR1 is SNHLY, CDR2 FYNNEI, per germline.

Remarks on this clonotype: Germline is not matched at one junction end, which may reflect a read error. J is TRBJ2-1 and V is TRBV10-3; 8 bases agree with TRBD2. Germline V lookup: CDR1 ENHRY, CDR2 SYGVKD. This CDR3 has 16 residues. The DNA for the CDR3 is TGTGCCGTCAGTGAGTCAGACCAGCGGGAGTGGGATGAGCAGTTCTTC. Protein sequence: CAVSESDQREWDEQFF.

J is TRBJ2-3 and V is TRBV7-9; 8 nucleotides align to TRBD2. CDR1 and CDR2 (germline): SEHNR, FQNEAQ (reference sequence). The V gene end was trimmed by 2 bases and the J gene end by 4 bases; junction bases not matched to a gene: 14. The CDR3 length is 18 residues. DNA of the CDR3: TGTGCCAGCAGCTTATGGCCGAGCGGGGGAGATAGTGCAGATACGCAGTATTTT. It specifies CASSLWPSGGDSADTQYF.

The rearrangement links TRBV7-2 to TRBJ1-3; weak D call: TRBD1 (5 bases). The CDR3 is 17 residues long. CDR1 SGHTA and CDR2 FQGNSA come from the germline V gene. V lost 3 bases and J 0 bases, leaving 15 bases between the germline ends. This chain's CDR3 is CASSFGGAGTSGNTIYF. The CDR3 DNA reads TGTGCCAGCAGCTTCGGAGGGGCAGGGACCTCTGGAAACACCATATATTTT.

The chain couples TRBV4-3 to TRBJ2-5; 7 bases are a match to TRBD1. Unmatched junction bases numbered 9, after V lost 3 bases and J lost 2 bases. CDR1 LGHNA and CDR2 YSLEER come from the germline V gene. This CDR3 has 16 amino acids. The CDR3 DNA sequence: TGCGCCAGCAGCCACCTTGGGACAGATCCACAAGAGACCCAGTACTTC. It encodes CASSHLGTDPQETQYF.

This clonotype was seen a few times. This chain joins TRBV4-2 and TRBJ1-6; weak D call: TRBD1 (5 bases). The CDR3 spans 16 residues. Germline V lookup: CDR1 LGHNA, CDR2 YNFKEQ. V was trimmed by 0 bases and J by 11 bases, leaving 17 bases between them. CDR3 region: CASSQDQGASSAPLHF. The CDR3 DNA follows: TGTGCCAGCAGCCAAGATCAGGGAGCATCATCGGCACCCCTCCACTTT.

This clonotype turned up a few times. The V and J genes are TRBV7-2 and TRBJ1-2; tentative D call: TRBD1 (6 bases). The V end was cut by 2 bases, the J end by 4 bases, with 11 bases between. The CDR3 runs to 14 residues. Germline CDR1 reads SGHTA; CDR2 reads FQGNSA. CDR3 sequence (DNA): TGTGCCAGCAGCTTATTAGGGGGGTTCTATGGCTACACCTTC. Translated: CASSLLGGFYGYTF.

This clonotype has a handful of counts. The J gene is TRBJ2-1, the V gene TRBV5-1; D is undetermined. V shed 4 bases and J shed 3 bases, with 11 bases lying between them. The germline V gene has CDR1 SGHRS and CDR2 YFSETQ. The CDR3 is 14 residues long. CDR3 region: CASSPSTYYNEQFF. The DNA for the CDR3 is TGCGCCAGCAGCCCATCCACCTACTACAATGAGCAGTTCTTC. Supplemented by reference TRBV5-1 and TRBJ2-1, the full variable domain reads KAGVTQTPRYLIKTRGQQVTLSCSPISGHRSVSWYQQTPGQGLQFLFEYFSETQRNKGNFPGRFSGRQFSNSRSEMNVSTLELGDSALYLCASSPSTYYNEQFFGPGTRLTVL.

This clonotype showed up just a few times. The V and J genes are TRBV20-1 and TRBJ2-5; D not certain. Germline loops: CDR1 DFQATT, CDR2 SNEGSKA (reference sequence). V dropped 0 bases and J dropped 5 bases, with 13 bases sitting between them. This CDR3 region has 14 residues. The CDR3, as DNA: TGCAGTGCTAGAGATCCCTTAGAATGGGAGACCCAGTACTTC. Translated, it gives CSARDPLEWETQYF.

CDR3 amino acids: CASSLAIRLAGDNEQFF. The CDR3 nucleotides read TGCGCCAGCAGCTTGGCCATCAGACTAGCGGGAGACAATGAGCAGTTCTTC. V and J are TRBV5-1 and TRBJ2-1; TRBD2 agrees at 12 bases. This CDR3 contains 17 residues. Germline trimming cut 0 bases from V and 5 bases from J; bases unmatched to any gene: 6. Germline CDR1 is SGHRS and CDR2 is YFSETQ.

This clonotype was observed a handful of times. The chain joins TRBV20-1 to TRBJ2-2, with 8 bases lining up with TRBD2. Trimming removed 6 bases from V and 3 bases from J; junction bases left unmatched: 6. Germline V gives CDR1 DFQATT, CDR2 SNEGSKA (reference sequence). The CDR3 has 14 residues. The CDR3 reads CSAQSGGYTGELFF. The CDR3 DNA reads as TGCAGTGCCCAAAGCGGGGGTTACACCGGGGAGCTGTTTTTT.

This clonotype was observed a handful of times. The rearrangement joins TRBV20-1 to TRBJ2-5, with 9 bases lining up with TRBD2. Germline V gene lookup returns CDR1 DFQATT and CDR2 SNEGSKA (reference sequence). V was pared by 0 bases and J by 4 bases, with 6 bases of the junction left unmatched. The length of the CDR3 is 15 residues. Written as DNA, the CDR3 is TGCAGTGCTAGAGAGATAGCGGGAGTCTCAGAGACCCAGTACTTC. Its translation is CSAREIAGVSETQYF.

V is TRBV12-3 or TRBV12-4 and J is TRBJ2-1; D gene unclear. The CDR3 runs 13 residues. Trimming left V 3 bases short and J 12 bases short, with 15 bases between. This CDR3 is CASSFLRLVGQFF. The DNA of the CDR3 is TGTGCCAGCAGTTTCCTCCGGCTAGTGGGGCAGTTCTTC.

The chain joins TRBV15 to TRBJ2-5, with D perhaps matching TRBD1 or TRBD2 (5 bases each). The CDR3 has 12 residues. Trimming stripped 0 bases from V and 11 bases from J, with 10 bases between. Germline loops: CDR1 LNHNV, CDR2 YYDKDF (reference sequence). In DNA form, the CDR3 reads TGTGCCACCAGCAGAGATTCGGGACCGCAGTACTTC. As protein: CATSRDSGPQYF.